This TCR beta chain came from a study of blood T cell repertoires in COVID-19 (dated by TCRdb to the early 2020s). General notes on the study: Collaborator samples came from the United States, Italy and Spain and covered acute and convalescent phases of COVID-19. The material from the prospective study consisted of cDNA or gDNA derived from T cells, B-cell-depleted T cells, or PBMCs. Deeply sampled blood TCRbeta repertoires from subjects exposed to, actively infected with, or recovered from COVID-19 were included in the dataset. A freely available public database, intended as a resource for researchers studying the immune response to SARS-CoV-2, is where the repertoires were released. The samples were drawn from the first 160 participants of the ongoing ImmuneRACE study and from over 950 subjects provided by 6 global collaborators. Sample metadata almost always included a de-identified subject ID, COVID-19 status, age in years and sex. Where available, HLA class I and class II types were taken from metadata supplied by the sample provider and were not determined by assay-based typing.

The immunoSEQ Assay, a bias-controlled multiplex PCR, was used to amplify TCRbeta CDR3 regions from genomic DNA. The source study handled its data this way. Within the assay, amplification of reference gene primers was used to estimate how many nucleated cells each sample contained. To quantify the absolute abundance of each unique TCRbeta CDR3 rearrangement, sequence reads were collapsed and filtered. For each sample, productive Simpson clonality was calculated by taking the square root of Simpson's diversity index across productive rearrangements. TCRdb holds this immuneACCESS table with in-frame rearrangements only. Some clones are missing; in checked studies, unresolved V genes explain under half, and the rest has no known cause. V, J and clone size are taken as reported in that table, and D and trimming were inferred from the DNA itself. The sample table holds 200,000 or so clones, of which about 87% were seen once. Together, the top ten hold more than 2.5% of the sample.

Study-level results and caveats: The quantity of clinical and demographic metadata differed by source and by participant and was supplied without curation.

Enrolling through a virtual design, the prospective study's participants ranged in age from about 18 to 100 years and lived across roughly 23 United States geographic areas. To assign participants to cohorts, the prospective study relied on clinical history that participants themselves reported in a screening survey and a study questionnaire. ImmuneRACE Cohort 3 recovered participants were defined by two consecutive negative NP/OP PCR tests, healthcare professional clearance, or symptom resolution. Mobile phlebotomists in the prospective study collected whole blood, serum and a nasopharyngeal or oropharyngeal swab from every participant. Prospective study participants could optionally give additional blood draws and questionnaires over an approximately two-month period. Blood samples from the prospective study were shipped frozen or at room temperature prior to DNA extraction. From its cysteine to its phenylalanine, the CDR3 spans 16 amino acids. The DNA shown is the 48-base CDR3, in frame from base 1. The germline V gene (reference sequence) specifies SGHAT as CDR1 and FQDESV as CDR2. Trimming at the junction amounts to 4 bases on V and 0 bases on J, and the germline ends lie 15 bases apart.

Remarks on this clone: Its antigen is still unknown. No qualities accompany the bases; no much larger clone lies one base away.

The TCR was taken from a woman in her twenties or thirties who had recovered from COVID-19. The chain employs TRBV11-1 and TRBJ1-1, with the D gene not confidently named. Material: PBMCs or T cells enriched from blood (not recorded which). The sequenced DNA: TGTGCCAGCAGCTCCAATCTCGAATACTTGAACACTGAAGCTTTCTTT. Translated, it reads CASSSNLEYLNTEAFF.